This T cell receptor (beta chain) was captured in a study of shared clonotypes between healthy human individuals. CD8 cells classed as naive were CD45RO-negative and positively selected for CCR7, excluding terminally differentiated effector memory CD45RA+ cells. CDR3 length: 15 amino acids. Germline CDR1 LNHDA, CDR2 SQIVND (reference sequence). V lost 3 bases and J 0 bases, leaving 12 bases between the germline ends. Profiled with immunoSEQ multiplex PCR; TCRdb holds only in-frame clones, not every one. Among just over 2,000,000 clones, about 94% were seen once, and the ten largest hold about 1.1%. Concerning this clone: Different DNA sequences within this sample yield the same CDR3.

Sequencing input: naive CD8+ T cells sorted from blood. The chain combines TRBV19 with TRBJ2-7, with D perhaps matching TRBD2 (5 bases). This TCR was sampled from a man younger than 30 in good health. DNA of the CDR3: TGTGCCAGTAGTATCTCAGGAGGTTCCTCCTACGAGCAGTACTTC. Its protein product is CASSISGGSSYEQYF.